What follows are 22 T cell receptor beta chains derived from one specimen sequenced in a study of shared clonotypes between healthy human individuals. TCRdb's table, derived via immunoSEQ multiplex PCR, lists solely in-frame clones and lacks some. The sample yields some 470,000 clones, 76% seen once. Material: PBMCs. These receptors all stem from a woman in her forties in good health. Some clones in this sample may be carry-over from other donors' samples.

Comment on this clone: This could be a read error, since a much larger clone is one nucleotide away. The CDR3 loop reads CAWRSGPGDITNYGYTF. CDR3 coding DNA: TGTGCCTGGAGGTCAGGGCCAGGGGACATTACTAACTATGGCTACACCTTC. This chain connects TRBV30 to TRBJ1-2; perhaps TRBD1 as D (6 bases). Germline V CDR1 and CDR2: GTSNPN, SVGIG (reference sequence). Deletions cut 3 bases from V and 0 bases from J, with 20 bases between. The CDR3 contains 17 residues.

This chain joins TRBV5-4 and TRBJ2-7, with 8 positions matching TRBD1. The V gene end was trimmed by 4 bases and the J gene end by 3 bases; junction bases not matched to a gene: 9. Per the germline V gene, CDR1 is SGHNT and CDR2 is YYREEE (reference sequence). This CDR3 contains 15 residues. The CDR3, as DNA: TGTGCCAGCAGCAGAAATCATGGACAGGGCTACGAGCAGTACTTC. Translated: CASSRNHGQGYEQYF. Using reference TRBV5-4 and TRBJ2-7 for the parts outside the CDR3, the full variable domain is ETGVTQSPTHLIKTRGQQVTLRCSSQSGHNTVSWYQQALGQGPQFIFQYYREEENGRGNFPPRFSGLQFPNYSSELNVNALELDDSALYLCASSRNHGQGYEQYFGPGTRLTVT.

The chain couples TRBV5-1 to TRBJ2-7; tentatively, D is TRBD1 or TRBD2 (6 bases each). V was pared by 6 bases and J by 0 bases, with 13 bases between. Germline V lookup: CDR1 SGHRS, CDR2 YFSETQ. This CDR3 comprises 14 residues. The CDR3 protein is CASTLEGDSYEQYF. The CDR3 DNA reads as TGCGCCAGCACCCTGGAGGGGGACTCCTACGAGCAGTACTTC.

CDR3 in DNA: TGTGCCACCAGGTGGGCAACGGCGGCGCCCCAGCATTTT. This translates into CATRWATAAPQHF. The rearrangement joins TRBV15 to TRBJ1-5; no firm D call. V dropped 6 bases and J dropped 9 bases, with 15 bases sitting between them. The CDR3 sequence is 13 residues long. Germline CDR1 LNHNV, CDR2 YYDKDF (reference sequence).

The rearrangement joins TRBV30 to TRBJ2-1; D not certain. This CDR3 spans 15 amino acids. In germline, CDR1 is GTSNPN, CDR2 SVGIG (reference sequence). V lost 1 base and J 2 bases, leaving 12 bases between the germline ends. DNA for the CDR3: TGTGCCTGGAGTGGCGAAACGTTTACCTACAATGAGCAGTTCTTC. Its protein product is CAWSGETFTYNEQFF.

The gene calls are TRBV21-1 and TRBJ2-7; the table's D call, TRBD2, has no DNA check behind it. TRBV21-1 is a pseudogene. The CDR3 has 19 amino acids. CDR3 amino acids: CASSKARGSGIPSSCEQYF. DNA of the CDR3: TGTGCCAGCAGCAAAGCTCGGGGTAGCGGGATACCTTCTTCCTGCGAGCAGTACTTC.

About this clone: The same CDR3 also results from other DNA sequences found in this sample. The CDR3 nucleotides read TGTGCCAGCAGCTCCGGGGGGACTAGCTCCTACAATGAGCAGTTCTTC. Residues: CASSSGGTSSYNEQFF. The chain combines TRBV7-3 with TRBJ2-1; 8 bases agree with TRBD2. Germline trimming cut 4 bases from V and 0 bases from J; bases unmatched to any gene: 5. Germline assignment: CDR1 SGHTA and CDR2 FQGTGA. The CDR3 has 16 amino acids.

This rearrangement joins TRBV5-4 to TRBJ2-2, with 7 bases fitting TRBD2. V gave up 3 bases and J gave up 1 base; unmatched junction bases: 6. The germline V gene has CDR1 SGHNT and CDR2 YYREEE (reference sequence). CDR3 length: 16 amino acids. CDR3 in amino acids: CASSSTTSLNTGELFF. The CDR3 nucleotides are TGTGCCAGCAGCTCTACGACTAGCCTGAACACCGGGGAGCTGTTTTTT. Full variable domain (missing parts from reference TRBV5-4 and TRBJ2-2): ETGVTQSPTHLIKTRGQQVTLRCSSQSGHNTVSWYQQALGQGPQFIFQYYREEENGRGNFPPRFSGLQFPNYSSELNVNALELDDSALYLCASSSTTSLNTGELFFGEGSRLTVL.

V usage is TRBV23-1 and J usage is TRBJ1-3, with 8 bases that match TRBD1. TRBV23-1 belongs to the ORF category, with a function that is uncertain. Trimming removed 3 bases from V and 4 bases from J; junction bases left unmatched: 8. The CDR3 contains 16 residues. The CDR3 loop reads CASSQLTGGNGNTIYF. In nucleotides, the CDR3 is TGCGCCAGCAGTCAGCTCACAGGGGGAAACGGAAACACCATATATTTT.

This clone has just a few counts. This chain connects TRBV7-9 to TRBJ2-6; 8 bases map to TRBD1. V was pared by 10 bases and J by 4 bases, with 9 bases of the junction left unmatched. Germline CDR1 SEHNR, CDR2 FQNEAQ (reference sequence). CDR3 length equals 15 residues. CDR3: CAIDRGLAGANVLTF. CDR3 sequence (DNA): TGTGCCATCGACAGGGGCCTCGCCGGGGCCAACGTCCTGACTTTC.

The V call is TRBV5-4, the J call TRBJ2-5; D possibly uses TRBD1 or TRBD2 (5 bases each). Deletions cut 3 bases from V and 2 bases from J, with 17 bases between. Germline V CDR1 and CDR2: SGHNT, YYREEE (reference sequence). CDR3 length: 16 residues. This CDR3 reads CASSSRVGGPQETQYF. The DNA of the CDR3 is TGTGCCAGCAGCTCGAGGGTTGGGGGACCACAAGAGACCCAGTACTTC.

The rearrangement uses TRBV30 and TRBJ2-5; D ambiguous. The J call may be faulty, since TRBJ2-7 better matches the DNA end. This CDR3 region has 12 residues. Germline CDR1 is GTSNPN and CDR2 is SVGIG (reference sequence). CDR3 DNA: TGTGCCTGGAAGGTGGACTCCTACGAGCAGTACTTC. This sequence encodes CAWKVDSYEQYF.

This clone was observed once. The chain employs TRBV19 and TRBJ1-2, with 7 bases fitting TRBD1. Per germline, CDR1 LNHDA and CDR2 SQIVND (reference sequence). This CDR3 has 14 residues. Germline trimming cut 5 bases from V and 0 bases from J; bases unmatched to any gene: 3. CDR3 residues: CASSQGTANYGYTF. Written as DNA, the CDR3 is TGTGCCAGTAGTCAAGGGACAGCTAACTATGGCTACACCTTC.

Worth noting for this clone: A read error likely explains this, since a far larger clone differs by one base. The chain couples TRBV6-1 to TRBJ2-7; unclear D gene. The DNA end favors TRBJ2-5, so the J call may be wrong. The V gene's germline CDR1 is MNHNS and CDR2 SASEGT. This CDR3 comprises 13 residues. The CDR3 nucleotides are TGTGCCAGCAGTGAAAGGGTCAGGGAGACCCAGTACTTC. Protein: CASSERVRETQYF.

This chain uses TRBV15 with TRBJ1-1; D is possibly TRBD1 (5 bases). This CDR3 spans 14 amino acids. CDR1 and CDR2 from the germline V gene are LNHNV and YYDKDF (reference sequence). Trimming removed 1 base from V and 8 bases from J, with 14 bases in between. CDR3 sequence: CATSRANKQVEAFF. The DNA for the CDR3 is TGTGCCACCAGCAGAGCGAACAAACAGGTAGAAGCTTTCTTT.

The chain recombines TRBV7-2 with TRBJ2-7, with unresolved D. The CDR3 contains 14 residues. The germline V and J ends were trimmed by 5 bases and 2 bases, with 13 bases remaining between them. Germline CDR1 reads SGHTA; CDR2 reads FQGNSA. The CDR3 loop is CASSPRVGPYEQYF. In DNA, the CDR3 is TGTGCCAGCAGCCCCCGGGTGGGCCCCTACGAGCAGTACTTC.

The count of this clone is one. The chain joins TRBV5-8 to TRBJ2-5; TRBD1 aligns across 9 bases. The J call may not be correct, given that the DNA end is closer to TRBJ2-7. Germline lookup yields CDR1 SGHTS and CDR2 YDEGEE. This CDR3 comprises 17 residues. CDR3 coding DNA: TGTGCCAGCAGCGGGGACAGGGAGGTGACTGTATCCTACGAGCAGTACTTC. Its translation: CASSGDREVTVSYEQYF.

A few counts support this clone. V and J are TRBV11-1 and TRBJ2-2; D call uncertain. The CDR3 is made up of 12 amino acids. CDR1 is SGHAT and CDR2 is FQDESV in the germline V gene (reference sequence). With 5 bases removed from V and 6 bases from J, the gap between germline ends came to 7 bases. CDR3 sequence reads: CASSKPPGELFF. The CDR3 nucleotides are TGTGCCAGCAGCAAACCCCCCGGGGAGCTGTTTTTT.

The CDR3 region has the DNA TGTGCCAGCAGTGATGTAGGGGGTCAGAACGAGCAGTACTTC. Protein: CASSDVGGQNEQYF. The rearrangement links TRBV25-1 to TRBJ2-7, with D tentatively TRBD1 (6 bases). V lost 3 bases and J 5 bases, leaving 14 bases between the germline ends. This CDR3 comprises 14 residues. CDR1 and CDR2 (germline): MGHDK, SYGVNS.

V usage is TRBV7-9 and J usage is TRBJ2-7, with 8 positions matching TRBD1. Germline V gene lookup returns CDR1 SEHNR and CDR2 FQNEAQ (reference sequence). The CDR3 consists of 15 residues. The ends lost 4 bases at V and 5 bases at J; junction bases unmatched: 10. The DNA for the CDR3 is TGTGCCAGCAGCTCAATCAGGGGGCGCGGGGACGAGCAGTACTTC. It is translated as CASSSIRGRGDEQYF.

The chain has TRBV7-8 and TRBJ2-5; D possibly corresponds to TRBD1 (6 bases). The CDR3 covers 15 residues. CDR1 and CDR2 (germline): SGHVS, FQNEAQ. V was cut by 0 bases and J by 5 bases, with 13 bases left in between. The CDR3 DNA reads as TGTGCCAGCAGCTTAGCACAGGGATTTATCGAGACCCAGTACTTC. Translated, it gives CASSLAQGFIETQYF.

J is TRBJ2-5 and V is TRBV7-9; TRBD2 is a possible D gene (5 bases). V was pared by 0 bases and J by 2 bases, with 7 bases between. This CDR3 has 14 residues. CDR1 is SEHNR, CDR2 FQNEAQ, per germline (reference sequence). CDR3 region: CASSLATGQETQYF. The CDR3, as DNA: TGTGCCAGCAGCTTAGCGACGGGACAAGAGACCCAGTACTTC.